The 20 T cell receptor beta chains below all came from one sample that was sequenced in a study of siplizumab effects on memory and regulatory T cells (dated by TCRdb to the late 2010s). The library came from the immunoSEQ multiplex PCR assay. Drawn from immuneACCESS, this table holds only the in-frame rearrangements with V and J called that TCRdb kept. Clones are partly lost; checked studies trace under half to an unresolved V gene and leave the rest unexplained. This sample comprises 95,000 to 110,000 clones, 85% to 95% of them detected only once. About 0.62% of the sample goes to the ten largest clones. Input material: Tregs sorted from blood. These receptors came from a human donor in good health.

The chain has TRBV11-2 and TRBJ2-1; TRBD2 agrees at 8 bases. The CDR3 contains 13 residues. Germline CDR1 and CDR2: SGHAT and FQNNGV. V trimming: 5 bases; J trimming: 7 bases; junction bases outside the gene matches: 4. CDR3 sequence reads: CASSPSGGNEQFF. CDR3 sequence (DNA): TGTGCCAGCAGCCCGTCGGGGGGGAATGAGCAGTTCTTC.

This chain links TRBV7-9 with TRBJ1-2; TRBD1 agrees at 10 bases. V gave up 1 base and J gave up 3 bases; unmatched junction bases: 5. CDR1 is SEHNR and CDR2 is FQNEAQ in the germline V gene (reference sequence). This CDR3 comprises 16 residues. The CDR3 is CASSLGGTGDDYGYTF. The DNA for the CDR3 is TGTGCCAGCAGCTTAGGAGGGACAGGGGACGACTATGGCTACACCTTC.

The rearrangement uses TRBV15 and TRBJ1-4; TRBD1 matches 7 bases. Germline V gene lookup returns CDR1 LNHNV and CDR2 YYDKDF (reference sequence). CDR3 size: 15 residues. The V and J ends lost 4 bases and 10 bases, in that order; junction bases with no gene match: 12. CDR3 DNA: TGTGCCACCAGCACAGGGGGAAATATCGGGGGAAAACTGTTTTTT. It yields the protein CATSTGGNIGGKLFF.

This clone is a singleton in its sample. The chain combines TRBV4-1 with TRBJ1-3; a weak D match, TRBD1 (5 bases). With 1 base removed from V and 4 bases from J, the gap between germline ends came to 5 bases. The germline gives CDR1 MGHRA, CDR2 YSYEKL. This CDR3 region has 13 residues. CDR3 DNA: TGCGCCAGCAGCCAAGCAGGGGGAAACACCATATATTTT. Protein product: CASSQAGGNTIYF.

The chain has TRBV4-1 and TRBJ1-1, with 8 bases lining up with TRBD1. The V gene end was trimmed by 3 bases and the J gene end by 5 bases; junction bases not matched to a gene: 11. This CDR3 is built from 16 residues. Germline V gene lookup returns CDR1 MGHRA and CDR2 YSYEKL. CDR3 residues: CASSQGGRTGNTEAFF. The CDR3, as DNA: TGCGCCAGCAGCCAGGGTGGAAGGACAGGGAATACTGAAGCTTTCTTT.

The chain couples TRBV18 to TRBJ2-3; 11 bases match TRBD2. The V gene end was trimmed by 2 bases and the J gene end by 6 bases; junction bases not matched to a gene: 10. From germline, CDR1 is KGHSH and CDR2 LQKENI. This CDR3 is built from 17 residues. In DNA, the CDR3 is TGTGCCAGCTCACCAAGACTAGCGGGAAGGGTAGTGGATACGCAGTATTTT. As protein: CASSPRLAGRVVDTQYF. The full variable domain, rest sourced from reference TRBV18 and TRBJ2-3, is NAGVMQNPRHLVRRRGQEARLRCSPMKGHSHVYWYRQLPEEGLKFMVYLQKENIIDESGMPKERFSAEFPKEGPSILRIQQVVRGDSAAYFCASSPRLAGRVVDTQYFGPGTRLTVL.

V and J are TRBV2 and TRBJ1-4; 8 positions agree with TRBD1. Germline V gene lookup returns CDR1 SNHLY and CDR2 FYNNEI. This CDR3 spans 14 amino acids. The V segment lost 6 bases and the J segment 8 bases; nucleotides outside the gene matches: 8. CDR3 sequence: CASSQGAMREKLFF. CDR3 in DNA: TGTGCCAGCAGCCAGGGGGCAATGAGGGAAAAACTGTTTTTT.

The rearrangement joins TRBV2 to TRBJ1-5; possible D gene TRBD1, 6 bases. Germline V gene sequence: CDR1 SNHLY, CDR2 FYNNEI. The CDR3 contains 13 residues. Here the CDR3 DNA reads TGTGCTTCCATCCGGGACACCAATCAGCCCCAGCATTTT. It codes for CASIRDTNQPQHF.

CDR3 coding DNA: TGTGCCAGTAGTATACCACCGGGAGAGACCCAGTACTTC. The encoded protein is CASSIPPGETQYF. This sequence joins TRBV19 and TRBJ2-5; D gene uncertain. From germline, CDR1 is LNHDA and CDR2 SQIVND (reference sequence). This CDR3 has 13 residues. The V and J ends lost 2 bases and 4 bases respectively, with 8 bases between them.

The chain's CDR3 is CASSSGTTPWEQYF. In DNA form, the CDR3 reads TGTGCCAGCAGTTCCGGGACTACCCCTTGGGAGCAGTACTTC. The chain has TRBV6-5 and TRBJ2-7, with 7 bases fitting TRBD2. The CDR3 runs to 14 residues. Germline CDR1 reads MNHEY; CDR2 reads SVGAGI. V lost 4 bases to trimming and J lost 7 bases; unmatched junction nucleotides: 10.

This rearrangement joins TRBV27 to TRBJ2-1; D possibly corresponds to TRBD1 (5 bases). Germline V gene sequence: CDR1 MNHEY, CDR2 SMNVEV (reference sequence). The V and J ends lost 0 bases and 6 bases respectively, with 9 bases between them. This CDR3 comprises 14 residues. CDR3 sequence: CASSLSRVGNEQFF. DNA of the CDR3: TGTGCCAGCAGTTTATCCAGGGTGGGCAATGAGCAGTTCTTC.

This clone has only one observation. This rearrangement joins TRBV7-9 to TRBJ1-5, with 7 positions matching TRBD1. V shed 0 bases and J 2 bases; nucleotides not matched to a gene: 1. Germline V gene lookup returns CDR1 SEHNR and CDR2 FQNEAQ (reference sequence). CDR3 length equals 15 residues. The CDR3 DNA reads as TGTGCCAGCAGCTTAGCAGGACAGGGCAATCAGCCCCAGCATTTT. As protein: CASSLAGQGNQPQHF.

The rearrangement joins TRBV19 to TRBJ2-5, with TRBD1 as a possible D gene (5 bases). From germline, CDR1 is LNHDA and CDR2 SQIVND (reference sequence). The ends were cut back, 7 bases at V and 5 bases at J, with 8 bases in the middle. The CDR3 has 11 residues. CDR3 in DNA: TGTGCCAGTAAGGCAGGGGAGACCCAGTACTTC. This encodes CASKAGETQYF.

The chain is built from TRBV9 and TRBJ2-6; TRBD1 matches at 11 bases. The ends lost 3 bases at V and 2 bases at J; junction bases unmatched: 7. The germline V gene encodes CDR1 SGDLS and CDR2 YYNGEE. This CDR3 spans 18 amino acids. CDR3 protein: CASSARRDRGAGANVLTF. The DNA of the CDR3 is TGTGCCAGCAGCGCCCGACGGGACAGGGGGGCTGGGGCCAACGTCCTGACTTTC. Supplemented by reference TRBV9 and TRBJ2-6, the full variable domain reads DSGVTQTPKHLITATGQRVTLRCSPRSGDLSVYWYQQSLDQGLQFLIQYYNGEERAKGNILERFSAQQFPDLHSELNLSSLELGDSALYFCASSARRDRGAGANVLTFGAGSRLTVL.

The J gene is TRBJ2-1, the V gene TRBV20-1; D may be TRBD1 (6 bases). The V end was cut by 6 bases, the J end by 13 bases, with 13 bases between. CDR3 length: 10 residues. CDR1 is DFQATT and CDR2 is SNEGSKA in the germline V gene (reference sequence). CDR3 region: CSAGNRAQFF. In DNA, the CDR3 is TGCAGTGCGGGTAACAGGGCCCAGTTCTTC.

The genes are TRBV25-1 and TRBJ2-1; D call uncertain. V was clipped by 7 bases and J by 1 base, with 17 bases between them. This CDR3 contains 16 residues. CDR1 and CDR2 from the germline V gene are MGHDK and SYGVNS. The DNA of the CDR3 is TGTGCCAGCAACCCCACTGACGGCCGGTCCTACAATGAGCAGTTCTTC. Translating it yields CASNPTDGRSYNEQFF.

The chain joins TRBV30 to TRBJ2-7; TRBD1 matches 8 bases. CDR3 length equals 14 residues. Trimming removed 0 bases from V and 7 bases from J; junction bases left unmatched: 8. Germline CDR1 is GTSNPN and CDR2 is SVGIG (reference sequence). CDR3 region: CAWSVGGQGGEQYF. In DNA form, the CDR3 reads TGTGCCTGGAGTGTAGGTGGACAGGGTGGGGAGCAGTACTTC.

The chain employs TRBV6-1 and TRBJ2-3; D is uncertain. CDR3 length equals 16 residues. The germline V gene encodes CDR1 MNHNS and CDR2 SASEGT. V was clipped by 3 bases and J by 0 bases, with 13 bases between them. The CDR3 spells CASSDHLVTSTDTQYF. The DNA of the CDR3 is TGTGCCAGCAGTGACCACCTAGTGACTAGCACAGATACGCAGTATTTT.

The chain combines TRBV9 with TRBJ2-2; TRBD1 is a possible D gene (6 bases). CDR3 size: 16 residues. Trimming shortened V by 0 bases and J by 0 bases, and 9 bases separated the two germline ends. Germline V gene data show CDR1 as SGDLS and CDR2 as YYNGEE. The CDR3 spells CASSVASGANTGELFF. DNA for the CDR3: TGTGCCAGCAGCGTAGCTTCAGGGGCGAACACCGGGGAGCTGTTTTTT.

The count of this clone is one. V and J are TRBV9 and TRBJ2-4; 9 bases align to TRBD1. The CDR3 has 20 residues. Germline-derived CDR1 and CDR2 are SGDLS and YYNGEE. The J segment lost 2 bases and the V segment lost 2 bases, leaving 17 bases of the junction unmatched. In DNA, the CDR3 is TGTGCCAGCAGCGTCCCGGGAATCCGGACAGGGGCTTGGACCAAAAACATTCAGTACTTC. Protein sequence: CASSVPGIRTGAWTKNIQYF.